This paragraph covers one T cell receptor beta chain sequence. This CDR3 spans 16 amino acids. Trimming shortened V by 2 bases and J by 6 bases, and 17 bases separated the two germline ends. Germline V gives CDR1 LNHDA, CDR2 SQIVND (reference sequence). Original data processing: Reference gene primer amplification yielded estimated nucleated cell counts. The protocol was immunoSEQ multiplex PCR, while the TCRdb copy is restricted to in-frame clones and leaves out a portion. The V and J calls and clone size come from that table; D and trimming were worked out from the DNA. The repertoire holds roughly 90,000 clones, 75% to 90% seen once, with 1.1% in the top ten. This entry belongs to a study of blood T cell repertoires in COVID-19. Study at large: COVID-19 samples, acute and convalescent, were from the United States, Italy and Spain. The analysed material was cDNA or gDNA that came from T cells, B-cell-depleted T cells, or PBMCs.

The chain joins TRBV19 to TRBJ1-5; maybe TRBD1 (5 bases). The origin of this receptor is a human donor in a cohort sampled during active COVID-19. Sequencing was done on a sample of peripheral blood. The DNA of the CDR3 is TGTGCCAGTAGTATAATGTTGTTGGGACTAGGTCAGCCCCAGCATTTT. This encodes CASSIMLLGLGQPQHF.